Below, 24 T cell receptor beta chains from the same sample are listed, as sequenced in a study of blood T cell repertoires in COVID-19 (TCRdb year 2020). The method behind the library was the immunoSEQ multiplex PCR assay. TCRdb obtained this table from immuneACCESS and retained in-frame rearrangements with V and J assigned. These tables miss some clones; where compared with another copy, unresolved V genes account for less than half of the shortfall, and the remainder is unexplained. The sample table lists tens of thousands of clones, about 88% of them with a count of one. In total, the top ten clones hold roughly 8.8% of the sample. The sequencing sample was made of peripheral blood. All receptors derive from a man aged 80 or over with acute or convalescent COVID-19.

This rearrangement joins TRBV5-6 to TRBJ1-1; D may be TRBD1 (5 bases). CDR3 length: 17 residues. V was shortened by 6 bases and J by 1 base, with 22 bases between the two germline ends. CDR1 and CDR2 (germline): SGHDT, YYEEEE. DNA for the CDR3: TGTGCCAGCATCGCAAGCGACCGGACAAGGGGGAACACTGAAGCTTTCTTT. Translating gives CASIASDRTRGNTEAFF.

CDR3 region: CASRRTSGSGIYEQYF. The CDR3 DNA is TGCGCCAGCAGGAGGACTAGCGGGAGCGGCATCTACGAGCAGTACTTC. This chain uses TRBV10-1 with TRBJ2-7; 13 bases are shared with TRBD2. Germline V gene lookup returns CDR1 WNHNN and CDR2 SYGVQD (reference sequence). The CDR3 is 16 residues long. V trimming: 6 bases; J trimming: 3 bases; junction bases outside the gene matches: 8.

The chain uses TRBV6-5 and TRBJ1-4; 9 positions match TRBD1. Germline values: CDR1 MNHEY, CDR2 SVGAGI. V shed 5 bases, J shed 8 bases, and the junction held 6 bases outside the gene matches. CDR3 size: 14 residues. This CDR3 is CASSTDRGWEKLFF. The CDR3 DNA follows: TGTGCCAGCAGTACGGACAGGGGATGGGAAAAACTGTTTTTT.

The chain uses TRBV18 and TRBJ2-1, with 13 bases fitting TRBD2. The trim removed 5 bases at V and 7 bases at J, leaving 8 bases unmatched. Germline CDR1 and CDR2: KGHSH and LQKENI. This CDR3 spans 16 amino acids. CDR3 bases: TGTGCCAGCTCAGATATTTGGACTAGCGGGAGAAATGAGCAGTTCTTC. Translating it yields CASSDIWTSGRNEQFF.

This clone was counted a single time. The DNA for the CDR3 is TGTGCCAGCAGCCCGACAGGGAGTCATGAGCAGTTCTTC. Amino acids: CASSPTGSHEQFF. The rearrangement links TRBV7-3 to TRBJ2-1; TRBD1 matches 7 bases. The J segment lost 8 bases and the V segment lost 5 bases, leaving 6 bases of the junction unmatched. The CDR3 has 13 amino acids. The germline V gene encodes CDR1 SGHTA and CDR2 FQGTGA.

This clone was seen more than once but under ten times. The rearrangement joins TRBV19 to TRBJ1-3, with TRBD1 as a possible D gene (6 bases). The germline V gene has CDR1 LNHDA and CDR2 SQIVND (reference sequence). Trimming pared 1 base from V and 5 bases from J, leaving 9 bases between. The CDR3 spans 14 residues. The CDR3 DNA sequence: TGTGCCAGTAGTATAGTTGGACAGAGAAACACCATATATTTT. Residues: CASSIVGQRNTIYF.

This chain uses TRBV7-6 with TRBJ1-1; 8 bases are shared with TRBD1. From germline, CDR1 is SGHVS and CDR2 FNYEAQ. The CDR3 contains 13 residues. The V and J ends lost 1 base and 11 bases, in that order; junction bases with no gene match: 6. CDR3 nucleotide sequence: TGTGCCAGCAGCTTAGTTCAGGGGGCAGAGGCTTTCTTT. It encodes CASSLVQGAEAFF.

This chain joins TRBV7-9 and TRBJ2-2, with a possible D match to TRBD1 (5 bases). Germline CDR1 SEHNR, CDR2 FQNEAQ (reference sequence). The CDR3 length is 16 residues. The CDR3 nucleotides read TGTGCAGACGAAACCTTCGACAGCTCGAACACCGGGGAGCTGTTTTTT. Its translation: CADETFDSSNTGELFF.

The CDR3 here is CAIQAGEERNTEAFF. In DNA, the CDR3 is TGTGCCATCCAGGCAGGGGAAGAGAGGAACACTGAAGCTTTCTTT. V gene TRBV10-3 combines with J gene TRBJ1-1; D possibly corresponds to TRBD1 (6 bases). Germline-derived CDR1 and CDR2 are ENHRY and SYGVKD. Trimming cost V 8 bases and J 1 base, with 17 bases left between them. The CDR3 loop spans 15 amino acids.

The CDR3 spells CASAGGSGNTIYF. The CDR3 DNA reads as TGTGCCAGCGCAGGGGGCTCTGGAAACACCATATATTTT. J is TRBJ1-3 and V is TRBV3-1 (or the pseudogene TRBV3-2), with 7 bases aligning to TRBD1. Germline V gives CDR1 LGHDT, CDR2 YNNKEL (reference sequence). The CDR3 is 13 amino acids. V was clipped by 8 bases and J by 0 bases; unmatched bases: 1.

V is TRBV3-1 (or the pseudogene TRBV3-2) and J is TRBJ2-5; D possibly corresponds to TRBD2 (6 bases). The CDR3 sequence is 13 residues long. Germline lookup yields CDR1 LGHDT and CDR2 YNNKEL (reference sequence). Trimming cost V 0 bases and J 5 bases, with 7 bases left between them. CDR3 sequence: CASSQERGETQYF. In DNA, the CDR3 is TGTGCCAGCAGCCAAGAACGGGGGGAGACCCAGTACTTC.

The V call is TRBV5-6, the J call TRBJ1-5; 9 bases line up with TRBD1. CDR1 and CDR2 (germline): SGHDT, YYEEEE. V was pared by 5 bases and J by 6 bases, with 9 bases of the junction left unmatched. The CDR3 totals 15 residues. The CDR3 DNA reads TGTGCCAGCAGTATATCACAGGGGGCGGGTCAGCCCCAGCATTTT. Translating gives CASSISQGAGQPQHF.

The V call is TRBV25-1, the J call TRBJ1-5, with D possibly matching TRBD1 (6 bases). Per germline, CDR1 MGHDK and CDR2 SYGVNS. The CDR3 length is 18 residues. V was pared by 4 bases and J by 0 bases, with 19 bases between. As DNA, the CDR3 is TGTGCCAGCAGTGTCACAGGGTTACTCGTTTATAGCAATCAGCCCCAGCATTTT. Translating it yields CASSVTGLLVYSNQPQHF.

CDR3 loop: CASSSTNVGFTF. CDR3 DNA: TGCGCCAGCAGCTCGACTAATGTAGGGTTCACCTTC. The chain combines TRBV5-1 with TRBJ1-2; D not resolved. Between the trimmed V and J ends, which lost 3 bases and 13 bases, there was a span of 16 bases. This CDR3 is 12 amino acids long. The germline CDR1 and CDR2 sequences are SGHRS and YFSETQ.

The J gene is TRBJ1-3, the V gene TRBV5-1; D is possibly TRBD1 (6 bases). Germline V gene sequence: CDR1 SGHRS, CDR2 YFSETQ. CDR3 size: 15 residues. V gave up 4 bases and J gave up 3 bases, with 14 bases separating them. CDR3 DNA sequence: TGCGCCAGCAGCACACAGGGAGTTGGTGGAAACACCATATATTTT. Translation gives CASSTQGVGGNTIYF.

The chain has TRBV19 and TRBJ2-2, with a possible D match to TRBD1 (6 bases). The germline gives CDR1 LNHDA, CDR2 SQIVND (reference sequence). V was pared by 2 bases and J by 7 bases, with 14 bases between. This CDR3 region has 15 residues. The CDR3 DNA reads as TGTGCCAGTAGTATACAACACAGGGCGGACGGGGAGCTGTTTTTT. Translation gives CASSIQHRADGELFF. The full variable domain, with the rest looked up from reference TRBV19 and TRBJ2-2, is DGGITQSPKYLFRKEGQNVTLSCEQNLNHDAMYWYRQDPGQGLRLIYYSQIVNDFQKGDIAEGYSVSREKKESFPLTVTSAQKNPTAFYLCASSIQHRADGELFFGEGSRLTVL.

This clone has only one observation. The chain joins TRBV5-1 to TRBJ2-7; 7 nucleotides agree with TRBD1. The germline V gene has CDR1 SGHRS and CDR2 YFSETQ. Trimming cost V 3 bases and J 0 bases; bases outside gene matches: 3. The CDR3 runs to 14 residues. The CDR3 DNA is TGCGCCAGCAGCTCGACAGGGAGCTCCTACGAGCAGTACTTC. This encodes CASSSTGSSYEQYF. Full variable domain (outside the CDR3, taken from reference TRBV5-1 and TRBJ2-7): KAGVTQTPRYLIKTRGQQVTLSCSPISGHRSVSWYQQTPGQGLQFLFEYFSETQRNKGNFPGRFSGRQFSNSRSEMNVSTLELGDSALYLCASSSTGSSYEQYFGPGTRLTVT.

The genes are TRBV5-1 and TRBJ1-6; 10 bases agree with TRBD1. CDR3 length: 15 residues. Trimming cost V 4 bases and J 10 bases; bases outside gene matches: 8. Germline-derived CDR1 and CDR2 are SGHRS and YFSETQ. Here the CDR3 reads CASSPRQGASSPLHF. The CDR3 DNA is TGCGCCAGCAGCCCCCGACAGGGGGCTAGCTCACCCCTCCACTTT.

The chain employs TRBV10-2 and TRBJ2-3, with D possibly matching TRBD2 (5 bases). The CDR3 length is 14 residues. Trimming removed 6 bases at V and 2 bases at J, with 12 bases between. Germline V gene sequence: CDR1 WSHSY, CDR2 SAAADI. The CDR3: CASSPGLSTDTQYF. The CDR3 bases are TGCGCCAGCAGCCCCGGACTTTCCACAGATACGCAGTATTTT.

The V gene is TRBV5-8, the J gene TRBJ1-5; TRBD1 aligns across 9 bases. CDR1 and CDR2 from the germline V gene are SGHTS and YDEGEE. J was trimmed by 2 bases and V by 4 bases; bases with no gene match: 4. CDR3 length equals 15 residues. Written as DNA, the CDR3 is TGTGCCAGCAGCCGGACAGGGGAAGGCAATCAGCCCCAGCATTTT. Translation gives CASSRTGEGNQPQHF.

This clone has just a few counts. The CDR3: CAAGRGQGDYGYTF. The CDR3 bases are TGTGCCGCAGGTCGGGGGCAGGGGGATTATGGCTACACCTTC. The rearrangement links TRBV3-1 (or the pseudogene TRBV3-2) to TRBJ1-2, with 7 bases that match TRBD1. Germline V gene lookup returns CDR1 LGHDT and CDR2 YNNKEL (reference sequence). There are 14 residues in the CDR3. Losses at the gene ends were 11 bases for V and 5 bases for J; bases not matched to a gene: 14.

This chain uses TRBV5-1 with TRBJ2-3, with 7 bases that match TRBD1. The ends lost 0 bases at V and 0 bases at J; junction bases unmatched: 7. This CDR3 region has 17 residues. The germline V gene encodes CDR1 SGHRS and CDR2 YFSETQ. DNA of the CDR3: TGCGCCAGCAGCTTGGCGTTCGGGACAGCTAGCACAGATACGCAGTATTTT. Translating gives CASSLAFGTASTDTQYF.

The V call is TRBV10-3, the J call TRBJ2-7; 9 bases are shared with TRBD2. The germline gives CDR1 ENHRY, CDR2 SYGVKD. The V gene end was trimmed by 0 bases and the J gene end by 2 bases; junction bases not matched to a gene: 5. The CDR3 is made up of 16 amino acids. This CDR3 reads CAISESIAGGPYEQYF. The CDR3 bases are TGTGCCATCAGTGAGTCGATTGCGGGAGGGCCCTACGAGCAGTACTTC.

This clone was recorded only once. The CDR3 region is CASSPTGSRETQYF. In DNA, the CDR3 is TGCGCCAGCAGCCCGACGGGGTCTAGGGAGACCCAGTACTTC. The chain joins TRBV4-1 to TRBJ2-5; perhaps TRBD2 as D (5 bases). CDR3 length: 14 residues. CDR1 and CDR2 (germline): MGHRA, YSYEKL. V was pared by 4 bases and J by 5 bases, with 14 bases between.